A single T cell receptor beta chain is shown here with its context. Its antigen is currently not known. Nothing much larger sits one base from this clone, and base qualities are not available. Its CDR3 holds 16 amino acids, cysteine through phenylalanine. Of all the DNA, just the CDR3 is kept, 48 bases in frame from base 1. Ends trimmed: V by 3 bases, J by 4 bases; bases unmatched to a gene: 12. The germline V gene gives CDR1 as SGHRS and CDR2 as YFSETQ. The data are from a study of T cell repertoires in cytomegalovirus infection (dated by TCRdb to between 2018 and 2020). Some background on the complete study: The HLA type of each donor mattered for the analysis, because public TCR beta signatures pointed to carriage of CMV infection along with the matching HLA type.

The sequencer listed for this sample is Illumina HiSeq 1500. In TCRdb, the public reads were trimmed at Q25 with fastp and aligned with MiXCR, with productive beta chains retained. A single entry per CDR3 protein holds the most common genes and DNA from its merged rows. The sample includes more than 400,000 distinct CDR3 sequences, with about 25% observed a single time. The top ten clones comprise over 10% of the sample. Study-wide findings and limitations: Cumulative frequency of public TCR beta family members discriminated carriers of CMV infection plus the relevant HLA type in this cohort and an independent approximately 350-donor cohort. The ex vivo response was dominated by HLA-C-restricted CMV-specific TCR beta clonotypes, and the single most frequent clonotype in two of eight donors was supplied by these HLA-C-restricted clonotypes.

What was sequenced was PBMCs. The V and J genes are TRBV5-1 and TRBJ1-1; 7 junctional bases match TRBD1. This TCR was sampled from a human donor in good health (CMV status not recorded). Some clones in this sample may be carry-over from other donors' samples. The DNA is TGCGCCAGCAGCTACGGGACAGTCTCTGGGGGCACTGAAGCTTTCTTT. This translates into CASSYGTVSGGTEAFF.